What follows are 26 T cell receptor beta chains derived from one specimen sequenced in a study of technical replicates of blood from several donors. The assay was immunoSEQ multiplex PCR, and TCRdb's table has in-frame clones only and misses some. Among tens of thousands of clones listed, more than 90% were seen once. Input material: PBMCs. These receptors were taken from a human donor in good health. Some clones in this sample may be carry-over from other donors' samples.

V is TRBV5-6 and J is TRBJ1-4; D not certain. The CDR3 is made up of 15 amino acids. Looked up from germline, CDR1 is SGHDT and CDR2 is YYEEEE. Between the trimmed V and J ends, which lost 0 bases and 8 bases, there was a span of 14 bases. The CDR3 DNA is TGTGCCAGCAGCTTGGCGCCGGGCGGGTCCGAAAAACTGTTTTTT. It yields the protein CASSLAPGGSEKLFF.

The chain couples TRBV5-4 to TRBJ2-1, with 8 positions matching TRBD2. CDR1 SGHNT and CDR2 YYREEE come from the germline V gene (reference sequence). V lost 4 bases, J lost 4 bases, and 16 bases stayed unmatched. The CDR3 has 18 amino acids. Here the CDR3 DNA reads TGTGCCAGCAGCACTGGGGGGGGAGCGGGAGCGAGGTACAATGAGCAGTTCTTC. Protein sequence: CASSTGGGAGARYNEQFF.

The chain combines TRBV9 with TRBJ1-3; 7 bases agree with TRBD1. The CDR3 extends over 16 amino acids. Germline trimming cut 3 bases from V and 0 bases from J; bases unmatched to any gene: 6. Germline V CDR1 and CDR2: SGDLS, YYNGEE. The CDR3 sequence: CASSAGTVVSGNTIYF. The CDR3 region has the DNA TGTGCCAGCAGCGCCGGGACAGTGGTCTCTGGAAACACCATATATTTT.

In DNA, the CDR3 is TGTGCCAGCTCACAATTACAGGGATACAATGAGCAGTTCTTC. This sequence encodes CASSQLQGYNEQFF. This chain uses TRBV18 with TRBJ2-1, with D possibly matching TRBD1 (6 bases). This CDR3 has 14 residues. V lost 4 bases, J lost 4 bases, and 11 bases lay in between. Per the germline V gene, CDR1 is KGHSH and CDR2 is LQKENI. Full variable domain (remainder filled in from reference TRBV18 and TRBJ2-1): NAGVMQNPRHLVRRRGQEARLRCSPMKGHSHVYWYRQLPEEGLKFMVYLQKENIIDESGMPKERFSAEFPKEGPSILRIQQVVRGDSAAYFCASSQLQGYNEQFFGPGTRLTVL.

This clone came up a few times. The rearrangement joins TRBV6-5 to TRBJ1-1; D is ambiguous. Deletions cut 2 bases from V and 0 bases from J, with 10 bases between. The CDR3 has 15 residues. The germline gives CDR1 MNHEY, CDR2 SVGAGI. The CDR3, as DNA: TGTGCCAGCAGTTACCACCTCAACATGAACACTGAAGCTTTCTTT. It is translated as CASSYHLNMNTEAFF.

The CDR3 here is CASSPQRTSGFPYEQYF. CDR3 DNA sequence: TGTGCCAGCAGCCCTCAAAGGACTAGCGGGTTTCCCTACGAGCAGTACTTC. The chain joins TRBV5-4 to TRBJ2-7; TRBD2 agrees at 11 bases. The trim removed 4 bases at V and 2 bases at J, leaving 11 bases unmatched. The CDR3 covers 17 residues. Germline assignment: CDR1 SGHNT and CDR2 YYREEE (reference sequence).

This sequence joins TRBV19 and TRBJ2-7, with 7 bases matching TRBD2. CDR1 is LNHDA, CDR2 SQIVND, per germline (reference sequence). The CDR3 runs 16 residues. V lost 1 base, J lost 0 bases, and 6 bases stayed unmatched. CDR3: CASSIGPSGFSYEQYF. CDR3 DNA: TGTGCCAGTAGTATAGGACCTAGCGGTTTCTCCTACGAGCAGTACTTC.

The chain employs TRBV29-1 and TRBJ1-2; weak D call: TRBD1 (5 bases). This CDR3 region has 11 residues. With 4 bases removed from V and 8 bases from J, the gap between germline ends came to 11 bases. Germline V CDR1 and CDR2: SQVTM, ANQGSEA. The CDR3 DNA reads TGCAGCGTTGGGGACTCTAAGGGCTACACCTTC. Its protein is CSVGDSKGYTF.

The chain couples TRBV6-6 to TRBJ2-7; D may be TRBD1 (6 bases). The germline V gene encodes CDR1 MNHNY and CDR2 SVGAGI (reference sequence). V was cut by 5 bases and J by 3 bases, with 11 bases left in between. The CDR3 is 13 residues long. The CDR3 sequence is CASSGGLFYEQYF. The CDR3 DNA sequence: TGTGCCAGCAGTGGGGGCCTATTCTACGAGCAGTACTTC.

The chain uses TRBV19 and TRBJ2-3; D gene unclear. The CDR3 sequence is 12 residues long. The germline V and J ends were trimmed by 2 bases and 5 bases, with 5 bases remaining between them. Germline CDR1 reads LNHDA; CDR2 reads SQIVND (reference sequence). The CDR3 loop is CASSIRGDTQYF. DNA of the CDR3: TGTGCCAGTAGTATAAGAGGAGATACGCAGTATTTT.

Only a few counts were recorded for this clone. The CDR3 loop is CASSLRTGGEKLFF. The CDR3 coding sequence is TGTGCCAGCAGTTTAAGGACAGGGGGTGAAAAACTGTTTTTT. The chain recombines TRBV27 with TRBJ1-4; 10 bases agree with TRBD1. CDR3 length equals 14 residues. V shed 2 bases, J shed 7 bases, and the junction held 1 base outside the gene matches. Germline CDR1 and CDR2: MNHEY and SMNVEV (reference sequence).

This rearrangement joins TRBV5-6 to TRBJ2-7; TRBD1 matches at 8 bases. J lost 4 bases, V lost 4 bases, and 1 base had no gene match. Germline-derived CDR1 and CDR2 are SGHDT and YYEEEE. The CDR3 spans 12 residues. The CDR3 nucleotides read TGTGCCAGCAGCCACAGGGGGTACGAGCAGTACTTC. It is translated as CASSHRGYEQYF.

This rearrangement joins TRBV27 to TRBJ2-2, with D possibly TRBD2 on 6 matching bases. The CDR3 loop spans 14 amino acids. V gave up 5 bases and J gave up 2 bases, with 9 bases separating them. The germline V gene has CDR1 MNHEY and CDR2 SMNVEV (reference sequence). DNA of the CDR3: TGTGCCAGCAGTCCTAGCGCCAACACCGGGGAGCTGTTTTTT. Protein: CASSPSANTGELFF.

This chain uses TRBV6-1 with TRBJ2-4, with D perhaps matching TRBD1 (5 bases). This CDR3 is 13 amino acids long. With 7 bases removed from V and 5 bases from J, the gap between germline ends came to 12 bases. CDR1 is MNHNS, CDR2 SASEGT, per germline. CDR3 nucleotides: TGTGCCAGCAAAGGAAGGGGCCAAAACATTCAGTACTTC. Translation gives CASKGRGQNIQYF.

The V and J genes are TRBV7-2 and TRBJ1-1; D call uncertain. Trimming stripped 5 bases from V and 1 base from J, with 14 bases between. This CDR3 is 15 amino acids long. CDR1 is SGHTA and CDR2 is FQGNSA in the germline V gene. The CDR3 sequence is CASSVPDGGNTEAFF. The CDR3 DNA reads TGTGCCAGCAGCGTACCCGATGGAGGGAACACTGAAGCTTTCTTT.

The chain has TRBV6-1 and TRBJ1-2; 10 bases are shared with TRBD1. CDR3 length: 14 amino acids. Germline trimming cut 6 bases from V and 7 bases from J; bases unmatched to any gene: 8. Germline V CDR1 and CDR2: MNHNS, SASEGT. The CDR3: CASSWDRGGGGYTF. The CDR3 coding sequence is TGTGCCAGCAGCTGGGACAGGGGTGGGGGTGGCTACACCTTC.

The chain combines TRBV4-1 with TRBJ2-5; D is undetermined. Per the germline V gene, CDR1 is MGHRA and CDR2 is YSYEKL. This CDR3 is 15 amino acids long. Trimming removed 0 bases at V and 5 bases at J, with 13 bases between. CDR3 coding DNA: TGCGCCAGCAGCCAAGATCCAGGCCGACGGGAGACCCAGTACTTC. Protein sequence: CASSQDPGRRETQYF.

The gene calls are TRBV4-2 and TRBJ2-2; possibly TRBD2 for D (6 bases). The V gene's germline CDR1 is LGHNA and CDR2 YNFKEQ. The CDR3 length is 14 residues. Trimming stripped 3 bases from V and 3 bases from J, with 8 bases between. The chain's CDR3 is CASSQGGDTGELFF. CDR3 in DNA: TGTGCCAGCAGCCAGGGCGGGGACACCGGGGAGCTGTTTTTT.

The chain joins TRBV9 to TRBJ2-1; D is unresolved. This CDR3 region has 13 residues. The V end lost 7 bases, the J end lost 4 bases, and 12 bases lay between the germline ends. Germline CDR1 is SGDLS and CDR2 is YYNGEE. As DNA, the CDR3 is TGTGCCAGCGCAACCCTACCATACAATGAGCAGTTCTTC. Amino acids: CASATLPYNEQFF.

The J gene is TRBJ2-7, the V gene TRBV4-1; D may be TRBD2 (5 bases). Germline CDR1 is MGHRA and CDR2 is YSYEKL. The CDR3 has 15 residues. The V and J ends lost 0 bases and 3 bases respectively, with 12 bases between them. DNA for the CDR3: TGCGCCAGCAGCCAAGAACCTAGCCGCGGCTACGAGCAGTACTTC. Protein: CASSQEPSRGYEQYF.

The CDR3 DNA reads as TGTGCCAGCAGTGAAACGGGGAGGGAAGCTGGAAACACCATATATTTT. It codes for CASSETGREAGNTIYF. The chain recombines TRBV2 with TRBJ1-3; D uncertain. CDR3 length equals 16 residues. CDR1 and CDR2 (germline): SNHLY, FYNNEI. Trimming took off 2 bases at V and 2 bases at J, with 13 bases between the two ends.

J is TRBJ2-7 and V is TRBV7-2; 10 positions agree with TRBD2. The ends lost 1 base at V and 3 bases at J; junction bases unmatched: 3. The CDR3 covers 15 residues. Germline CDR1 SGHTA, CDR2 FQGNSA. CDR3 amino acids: CASSLVWTSGYEQYF. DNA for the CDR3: TGTGCCAGCAGCTTAGTGTGGACTAGCGGCTACGAGCAGTACTTC.

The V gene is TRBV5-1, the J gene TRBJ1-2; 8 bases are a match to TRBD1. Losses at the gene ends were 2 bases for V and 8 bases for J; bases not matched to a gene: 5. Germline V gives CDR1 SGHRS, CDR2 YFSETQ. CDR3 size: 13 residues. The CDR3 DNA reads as TGCGCCAGCAGCTTCCAGGGGGCTGAGGGCTACACCTTC. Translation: CASSFQGAEGYTF.

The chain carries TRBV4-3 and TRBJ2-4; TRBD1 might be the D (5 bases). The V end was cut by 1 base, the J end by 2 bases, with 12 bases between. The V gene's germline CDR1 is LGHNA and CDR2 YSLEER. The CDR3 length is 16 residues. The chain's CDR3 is CASSQAMGLTKNIQYF. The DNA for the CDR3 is TGCGCCAGCAGCCAAGCGATGGGGCTAACCAAAAACATTCAGTACTTC.

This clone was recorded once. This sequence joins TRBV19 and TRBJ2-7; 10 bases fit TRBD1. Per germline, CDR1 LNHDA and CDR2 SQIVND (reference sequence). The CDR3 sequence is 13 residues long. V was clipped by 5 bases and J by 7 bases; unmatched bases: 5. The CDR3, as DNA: TGTGCCAGTAGTGGACAGGGGGTGGGAGAGCAGTACTTC. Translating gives CASSGQGVGEQYF.

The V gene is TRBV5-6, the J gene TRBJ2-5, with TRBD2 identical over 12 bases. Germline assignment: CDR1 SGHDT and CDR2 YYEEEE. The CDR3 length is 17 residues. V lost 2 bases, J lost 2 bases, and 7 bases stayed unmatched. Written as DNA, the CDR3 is TGTGCCAGCAGCTTTCCTAGCGGGAGGGCCTGGCAAGAGACCCAGTACTTC. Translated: CASSFPSGRAWQETQYF.